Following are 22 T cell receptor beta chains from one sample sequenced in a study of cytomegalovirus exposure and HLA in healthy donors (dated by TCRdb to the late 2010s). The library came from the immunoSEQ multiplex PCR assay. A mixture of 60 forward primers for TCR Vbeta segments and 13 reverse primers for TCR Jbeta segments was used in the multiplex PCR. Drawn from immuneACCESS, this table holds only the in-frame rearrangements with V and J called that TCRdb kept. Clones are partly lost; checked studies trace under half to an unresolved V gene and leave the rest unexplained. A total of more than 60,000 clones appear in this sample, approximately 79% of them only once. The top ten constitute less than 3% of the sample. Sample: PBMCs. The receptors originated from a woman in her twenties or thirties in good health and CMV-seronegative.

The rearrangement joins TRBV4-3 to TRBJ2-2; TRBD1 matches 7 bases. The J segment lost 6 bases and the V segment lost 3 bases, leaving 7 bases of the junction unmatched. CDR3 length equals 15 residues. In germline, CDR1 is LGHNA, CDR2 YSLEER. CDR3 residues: CASSQAGTEAGELFF. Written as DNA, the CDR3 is TGCGCCAGCAGCCAGGCTGGGACAGAGGCCGGGGAGCTGTTTTTT.

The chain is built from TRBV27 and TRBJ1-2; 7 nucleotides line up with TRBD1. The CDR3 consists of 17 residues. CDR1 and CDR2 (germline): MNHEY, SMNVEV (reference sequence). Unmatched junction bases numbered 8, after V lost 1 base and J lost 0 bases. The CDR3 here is CASSLLGQSPTNYGYTF. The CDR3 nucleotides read TGTGCCAGCAGTTTATTGGGACAGTCACCTACTAACTATGGCTACACCTTC.

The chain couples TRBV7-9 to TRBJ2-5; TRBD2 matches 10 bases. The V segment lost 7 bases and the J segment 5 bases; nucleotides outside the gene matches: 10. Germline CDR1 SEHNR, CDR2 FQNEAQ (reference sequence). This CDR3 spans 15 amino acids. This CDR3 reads CASTVPSGGAETQYF. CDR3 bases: TGTGCCAGCACCGTACCAAGCGGGGGGGCTGAGACCCAGTACTTC.

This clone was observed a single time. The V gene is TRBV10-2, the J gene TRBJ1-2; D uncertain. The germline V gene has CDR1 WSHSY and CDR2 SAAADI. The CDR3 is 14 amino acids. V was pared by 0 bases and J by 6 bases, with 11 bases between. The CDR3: CASSESSGIDGYTF. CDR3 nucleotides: TGCGCCAGCAGTGAGTCGTCGGGGATCGATGGCTACACCTTC.

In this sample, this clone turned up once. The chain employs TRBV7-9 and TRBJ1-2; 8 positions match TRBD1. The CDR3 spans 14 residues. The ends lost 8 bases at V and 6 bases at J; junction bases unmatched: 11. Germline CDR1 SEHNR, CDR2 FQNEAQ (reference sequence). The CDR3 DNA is TGTGCCAGCTTCCAGGGGGCGATTATGGATGGCTACACCTTC. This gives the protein CASFQGAIMDGYTF.

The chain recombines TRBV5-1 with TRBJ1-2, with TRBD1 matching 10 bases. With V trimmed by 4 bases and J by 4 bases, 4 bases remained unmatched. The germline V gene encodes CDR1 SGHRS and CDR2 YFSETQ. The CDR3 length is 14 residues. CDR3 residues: CASSPDRGIYGYTF. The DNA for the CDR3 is TGCGCCAGCAGCCCGGACAGGGGGATCTATGGCTACACCTTC.

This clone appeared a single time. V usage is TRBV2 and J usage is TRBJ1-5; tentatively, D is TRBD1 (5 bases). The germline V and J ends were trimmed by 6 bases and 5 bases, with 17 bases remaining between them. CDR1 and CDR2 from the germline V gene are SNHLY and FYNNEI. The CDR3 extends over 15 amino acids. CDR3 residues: CASRELWGGDQPQHF. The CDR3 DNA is TGTGCCAGCAGGGAATTGTGGGGCGGCGATCAGCCCCAGCATTTT.

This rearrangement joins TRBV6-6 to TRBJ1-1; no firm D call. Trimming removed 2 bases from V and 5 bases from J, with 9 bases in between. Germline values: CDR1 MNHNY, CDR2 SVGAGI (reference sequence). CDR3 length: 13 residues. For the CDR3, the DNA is TGTGCCAGCAGTTACAGCGGAGGAACTGAAGCTTTCTTT. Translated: CASSYSGGTEAFF.

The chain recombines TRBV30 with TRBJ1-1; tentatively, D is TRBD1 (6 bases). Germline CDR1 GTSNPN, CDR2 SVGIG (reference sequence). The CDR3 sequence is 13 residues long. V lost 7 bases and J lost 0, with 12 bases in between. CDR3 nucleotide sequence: TGTGCCTCGGACAGAAGGATGAACACTGAAGCTTTCTTT. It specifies CASDRRMNTEAFF.

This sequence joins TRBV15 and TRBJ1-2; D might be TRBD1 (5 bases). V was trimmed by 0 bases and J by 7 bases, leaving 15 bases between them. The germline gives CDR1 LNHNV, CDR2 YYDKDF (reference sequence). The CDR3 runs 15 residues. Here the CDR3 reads CATSRDGAGKGGYTF. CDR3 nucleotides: TGTGCCACCAGCAGAGATGGGGCAGGGAAAGGTGGCTACACCTTC.

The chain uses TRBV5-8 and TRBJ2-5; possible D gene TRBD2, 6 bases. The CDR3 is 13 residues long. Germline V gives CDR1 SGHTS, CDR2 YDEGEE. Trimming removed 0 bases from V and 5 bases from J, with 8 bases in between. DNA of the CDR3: TGTGCCAGCAGCTTGGATCGGGGGGAGACCCAGTACTTC. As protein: CASSLDRGETQYF. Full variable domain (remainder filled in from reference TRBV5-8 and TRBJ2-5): EAGVTQSPTHLIKTRGQQATLRCSPISGHTSVYWYQQALGLGLQFLLWYDEGEERNRGNFPPRFSGRQFPNYSSELNVNALELEDSALYLCASSLDRGETQYFGPGTRLLVL.

In DNA, the CDR3 is TGTGCCAGCTCACCGTTGGAGAATCAGCCCCAGCATTTT. Amino acid sequence: CASSPLENQPQHF. This chain joins TRBV18 and TRBJ1-5; D gene ambiguous. The CDR3 contains 13 residues. Looked up from germline, CDR1 is KGHSH and CDR2 is LQKENI. Trimming pared 3 bases from V and 4 bases from J, leaving 7 bases between.

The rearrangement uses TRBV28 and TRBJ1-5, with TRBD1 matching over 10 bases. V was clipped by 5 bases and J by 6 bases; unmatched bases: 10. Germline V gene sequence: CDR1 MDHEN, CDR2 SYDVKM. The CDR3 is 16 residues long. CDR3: CASSPQDRGERQPQHF. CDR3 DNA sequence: TGTGCCAGCAGTCCTCAGGACAGGGGGGAACGTCAGCCCCAGCATTTT.

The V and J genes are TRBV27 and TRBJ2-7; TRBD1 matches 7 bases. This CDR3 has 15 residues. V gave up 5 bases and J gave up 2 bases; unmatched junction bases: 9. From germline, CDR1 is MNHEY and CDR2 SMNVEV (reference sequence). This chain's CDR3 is CASSRPGTATYEQYF. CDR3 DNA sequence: TGTGCCAGCAGTCGCCCCGGGACAGCTACCTACGAGCAGTACTTC.

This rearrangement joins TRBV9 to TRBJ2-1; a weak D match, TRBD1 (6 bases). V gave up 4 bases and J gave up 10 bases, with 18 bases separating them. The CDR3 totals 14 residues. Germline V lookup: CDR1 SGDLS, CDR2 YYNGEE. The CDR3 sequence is CASSPLQGKKEQFF. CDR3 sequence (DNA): TGTGCCAGCAGCCCCCTACAGGGAAAGAAAGAGCAGTTCTTC. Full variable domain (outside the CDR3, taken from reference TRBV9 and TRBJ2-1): DSGVTQTPKHLITATGQRVTLRCSPRSGDLSVYWYQQSLDQGLQFLIQYYNGEERAKGNILERFSAQQFPDLHSELNLSSLELGDSALYFCASSPLQGKKEQFFGPGTRLTVL.

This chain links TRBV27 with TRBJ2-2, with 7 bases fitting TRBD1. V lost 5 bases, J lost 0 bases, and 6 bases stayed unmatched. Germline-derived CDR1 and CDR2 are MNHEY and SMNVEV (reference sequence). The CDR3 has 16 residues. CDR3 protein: CASSPWTGSNTGELFF. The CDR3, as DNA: TGTGCCAGCAGTCCCTGGACAGGATCGAACACCGGGGAGCTGTTTTTT.

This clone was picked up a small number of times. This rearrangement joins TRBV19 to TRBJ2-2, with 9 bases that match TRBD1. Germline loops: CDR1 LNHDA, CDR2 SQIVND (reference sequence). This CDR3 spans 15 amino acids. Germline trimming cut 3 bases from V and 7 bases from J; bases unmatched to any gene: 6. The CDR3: CASSIRDRAGGELFF. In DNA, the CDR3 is TGTGCCAGTAGTATCCGGGACAGGGCGGGCGGGGAGCTGTTTTTT.

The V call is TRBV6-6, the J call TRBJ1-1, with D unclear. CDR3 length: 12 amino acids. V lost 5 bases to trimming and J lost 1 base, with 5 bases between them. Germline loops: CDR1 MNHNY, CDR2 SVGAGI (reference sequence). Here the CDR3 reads CASSPGNTEAFF. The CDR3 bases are TGTGCCAGCAGTCCAGGGAACACTGAAGCTTTCTTT.

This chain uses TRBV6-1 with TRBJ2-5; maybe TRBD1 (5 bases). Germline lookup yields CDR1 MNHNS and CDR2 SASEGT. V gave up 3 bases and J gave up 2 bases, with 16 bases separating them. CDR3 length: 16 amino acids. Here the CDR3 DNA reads TGTGCCAGCAGTGAGTTTGCCAGGGTAGGGCAAGAGACCCAGTACTTC. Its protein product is CASSEFARVGQETQYF.

As DNA, the CDR3 is TGTGCCAGCAGCGACAGGGGGCGAGAGCAGTACTTC. Translating it yields CASSDRGREQYF. The V gene is TRBV6-6, the J gene TRBJ2-7; 10 bases fit TRBD1. The V gene end was trimmed by 6 bases and the J gene end by 7 bases; junction bases not matched to a gene: 3. This CDR3 has 12 residues. Germline CDR1 is MNHNY and CDR2 is SVGAGI (reference sequence).

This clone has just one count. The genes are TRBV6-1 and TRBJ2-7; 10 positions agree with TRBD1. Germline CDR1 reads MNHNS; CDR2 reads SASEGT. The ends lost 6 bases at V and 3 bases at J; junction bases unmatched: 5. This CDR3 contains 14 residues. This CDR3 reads CASSVGQGNYEQYF. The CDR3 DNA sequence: TGTGCCAGCAGCGTGGGACAGGGGAACTACGAGCAGTACTTC.

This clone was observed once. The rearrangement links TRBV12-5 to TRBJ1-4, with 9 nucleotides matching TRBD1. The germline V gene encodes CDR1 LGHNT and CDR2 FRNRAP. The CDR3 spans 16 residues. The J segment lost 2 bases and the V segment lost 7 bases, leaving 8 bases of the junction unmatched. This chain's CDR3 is CASVNTGGTTNEKLFF. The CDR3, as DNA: TGTGCTAGTGTTAACACAGGGGGCACGACTAATGAAAAACTGTTTTTT.